The entry below describes one T cell receptor (beta chain). The antigen remains unidentified. The data were taken from a study of cytomegalovirus exposure and HLA in healthy donors. Study findings and constraints: It is likely that the observed cluster of highly shared sequence variants was a sequencing artifact. In a later analysis, TCR beta V- and J-gene trimming was associated with a missense DCLRE1C variant. Most CMV-associated TCR beta chains appeared HLA-restricted in a later analysis.

Trimming at V came to 5 bases and at J to 7 bases, leaving 7 bases not matched to a gene. CDR3 size: 15 residues. Germline CDR1 reads SEHNR; CDR2 reads FQNEAQ (reference sequence). PCR amplification relied on 60 Vbeta primers (plus 13 Jbeta primers). Clones were read by immunoSEQ multiplex PCR, and TCRdb kept only the in-frame ones, dropping some. The repertoire holds some 200,000 clones, with around 76% as singletons. Sequencing was done on a sample of PBMCs. The rearrangement uses TRBV7-9 and TRBJ2-1, with TRBD2 matching over 11 bases. This TCR was sampled from a man aged 18-30 years in good health and CMV-seronegative. CDR3 residues: CASSHSGRALNEQFF. DNA for the CDR3: TGTGCCAGCAGCCATAGCGGGAGGGCCTTAAATGAGCAGTTCTTC.